Listed below are T cell receptor beta chains from one sample, sequenced in a study of vaccination and CD4 T cells after COVID-19. Their antigens remain unidentified. TCRdb re-analysed the PCR reads in MiXCR, keeping a single row per CDR3 protein. The sample has 20,000 to 25,000 distinct CDR3 sequences; around 37% are singletons. The sequencing here drew on CD4+ T cells from blood, cultured in vitro, taken about 7 months after SARS-CoV-2 vaccination. These receptors originate from a human donor who had recovered from COVID-19. Each CDR3 is given with its conserved first and last residue. The D gene is left open where the match is weak. Rows may omit the clone size; those that give it use once, few, many or a size class.

v_gene: TRBV27
j_gene: TRBJ2-3
d_gene: TRBD1
abundance: few
CDR3aa: CASSLTGPLTQYF
CDR3nt: TGTGCCAGCAGTTTGACAGGGCCCCTCACGCAGTATTTT

v_gene: TRBV6-1
j_gene: TRBJ1-5
d_gene: TRBD1
abundance: NA
CDR3aa: CASNWGQGNQPQHF
CDR3nt: TGTGCCAGCAATTGGGGACAGGGAAATCAGCCCCAGCATTTT

v_gene: TRBV7-9
j_gene: TRBJ1-1
d_gene: NA
abundance: few
CDR3aa: CASSPGEERTFF
CDR3nt: TGTGCCAGCAGCCCAGGGGAGGAGAGGACTTTCTTT

v_gene: TRBV20-1
j_gene: TRBJ2-7
d_gene: TRBD2
abundance: NA
CDR3aa: CSSSGSQSPYEQYF
CDR3nt: TGCAGCTCTAGCGGGAGCCAGAGCCCCTACGAGCAGTACTTC

v_gene: TRBV11-2
j_gene: TRBJ1-6
d_gene: TRBD1
abundance: once
CDR3aa: CASSLGEGQQLHF
CDR3nt: TGTGCCAGCAGCTTAGGCGAGGGACAGCAACTCCACTTT

v_gene: TRBV19
j_gene: TRBJ2-5
d_gene: NA
abundance: NA
CDR3aa: CASRVKGGETQYF
CDR3nt: TGTGCCAGCCGGGTCAAGGGTGGGGAGACCCAGTACTTC

v_gene: TRBV6-1
j_gene: TRBJ2-7
d_gene: TRBD1
abundance: NA
CDR3aa: CASKKGAFRSYEQYF
CDR3nt: TGTGCCAGCAAAAAGGGGGCATTCCGGTCCTACGAGCAGTACTTC

v_gene: TRBV10-2
j_gene: TRBJ1-5
d_gene: NA
abundance: once
CDR3aa: CASSPDRGQPQHF
CDR3nt: TGCGCCAGCAGTCCGGACAGAGGACAGCCCCAGCATTTT

v_gene: TRBV5-1
j_gene: TRBJ1-6
d_gene: TRBD1
abundance: NA
CDR3aa: CASSLGLQGAGSPLHF
CDR3nt: TGCGCCAGCAGCTTGGGCCTGCAGGGGGCTGGTTCACCCCTCCACTTT

v_gene: TRBV20-1
j_gene: TRBJ2-7
d_gene: TRBD2
abundance: NA
CDR3aa: CSAYSGTTYEQYF
CDR3nt: TGCAGTGCTTACAGCGGGACCACCTACGAGCAGTACTTC

v_gene: TRBV7-2
j_gene: TRBJ2-5
d_gene: TRBD2
abundance: few
CDR3aa: CASRGRALETQYF
CDR3nt: TGTGCCAGCAGGGGGAGGGCCCTCGAGACCCAGTACTTC

v_gene: TRBV6-5
j_gene: TRBJ1-2
d_gene: NA
abundance: few
CDR3aa: CASSYAKSYGYTF
CDR3nt: TGTGCCAGCAGTTACGCGAAGTCGTATGGCTACACCTTC

v_gene: TRBV18
j_gene: TRBJ2-7
d_gene: TRBD1
abundance: NA
CDR3aa: CASSLTGTANYEQYF
CDR3nt: TGTGCCAGCTCACTGACCGGGACAGCGAACTACGAGCAGTACTTC

v_gene: TRBV6-5
j_gene: TRBJ2-5
d_gene: NA
abundance: NA
CDR3aa: CASSYVTGQETQYF
CDR3nt: TGTGCCAGCAGTTACGTTACAGGGCAAGAGACCCAGTACTTC

v_gene: TRBV30
j_gene: TRBJ1-6
d_gene: NA
abundance: NA
CDR3aa: CAWSVRERLHF
CDR3nt: TGTGCCTGGAGTGTACGAGAGCGCCTCCACTTT

v_gene: TRBV27
j_gene: TRBJ1-2
d_gene: NA
abundance: few
CDR3aa: CATGPGVGYTF
CDR3nt: TGTGCCACAGGCCCTGGGGTTGGCTACACCTTC

v_gene: TRBV6-5
j_gene: TRBJ2-7
d_gene: NA
abundance: few
CDR3aa: CASSSGNYEQYF
CDR3nt: TGTGCCAGCAGTTCGGGGAACTACGAGCAGTACTTC

v_gene: TRBV7-9
j_gene: TRBJ1-1
d_gene: NA
abundance: NA
CDR3aa: CASSLLGQNTEAFF
CDR3nt: TGTGCCAGCAGCTTATTGGGGCAGAACACTGAAGCTTTCTTT

v_gene: TRBV20-1
j_gene: TRBJ1-5
d_gene: NA
abundance: medium-sized
CDR3aa: CSARAGHQPQHF
CDR3nt: TGCAGTGCTAGAGCGGGGCATCAGCCCCAGCATTTT

v_gene: TRBV20-1
j_gene: TRBJ2-3
d_gene: NA
abundance: NA
CDR3aa: CSARERTTDTQYF
CDR3nt: TGCAGTGCTAGAGAGAGGACCACAGATACGCAGTATTTT

v_gene: TRBV20-1
j_gene: TRBJ2-7
d_gene: TRBD2
abundance: few
CDR3aa: CSATGGPSSYETYEQYF
CDR3nt: TGCAGTGCCACGGGGGGACCGTCCTCATATGAAACCTACGAGCAGTACTTC

v_gene: TRBV20-1
j_gene: TRBJ2-5
d_gene: NA
abundance: few
CDR3aa: CSVLTVKETQYF
CDR3nt: TGCAGTGTATTGACAGTAAAAGAGACCCAGTACTTC

v_gene: TRBV24-1
j_gene: TRBJ2-5
d_gene: NA
abundance: few
CDR3aa: CATAWSVQGQETQYF
CDR3nt: TGTGCCACCGCTTGGTCGGTTCAGGGACAAGAGACCCAGTACTTC

v_gene: TRBV7-2
j_gene: TRBJ1-5
d_gene: NA
abundance: medium-sized
CDR3aa: CASSLVRGFNQPQHF
CDR3nt: TGTGCCAGCAGCTTAGTTAGAGGGTTCAATCAGCCCCAGCATTTT

v_gene: TRBV28
j_gene: TRBJ2-5
d_gene: NA
abundance: few
CDR3aa: CASNRQETQYF
CDR3nt: TGTGCCAGCAACAGGCAGGAGACCCAGTACTTC

v_gene: TRBV20-1
j_gene: TRBJ1-1
d_gene: NA
abundance: few
CDR3aa: CSAFTRGETEAFF
CDR3nt: TGCAGTGCCTTTACACGGGGGGAGACTGAAGCTTTCTTT

v_gene: TRBV20-1
j_gene: TRBJ2-3
d_gene: NA
abundance: few
CDR3aa: CSAPRGSRDTQYF
CDR3nt: TGCAGTGCTCCCCGAGGGTCTCGAGATACGCAGTATTTT

v_gene: TRBV10-3
j_gene: TRBJ1-2
d_gene: NA
abundance: NA
CDR3aa: CAISDRGSRYGYTF
CDR3nt: TGTGCCATCAGTGACAGGGGTTCGCGCTATGGCTACACCTTC

v_gene: TRBV7-2
j_gene: TRBJ2-5
d_gene: NA
abundance: few
CDR3aa: CASSPRAEETQYF
CDR3nt: TGTGCCAGCAGCCCCAGGGCTGAAGAGACCCAGTACTTC

v_gene: TRBV21-1
j_gene: TRBJ2-5
d_gene: NA
abundance: NA
CDR3aa: CASSKVGPHRGTQETQYF
CDR3nt: TGTGCCAGCAGCAAAGTCGGACCACATCGGGGCACACAAGAGACCCAGTACTTC

v_gene: TRBV20-1
j_gene: TRBJ1-5
d_gene: NA
abundance: few
CDR3aa: CSAIDLYSNQPQHF
CDR3nt: TGCAGTGCTATCGACCTATATAGCAATCAGCCCCAGCATTTT

v_gene: TRBV28
j_gene: TRBJ1-5
d_gene: NA
abundance: NA
CDR3aa: CASSFSQGRNQPQHF
CDR3nt: TGTGCCAGCAGTTTTTCCCAGGGGCGGAATCAGCCCCAGCATTTT

v_gene: TRBV19
j_gene: TRBJ1-5
d_gene: NA
abundance: few
CDR3aa: CASTLADSRYQPQHF
CDR3nt: TGTGCCAGTACTCTAGCCGACAGCCGATATCAGCCCCAGCATTTT

v_gene: TRBV11-3
j_gene: TRBJ2-1
d_gene: NA
abundance: NA
CDR3aa: CASSLIGDDNEQFF
CDR3nt: TGTGCCAGCAGCTTGATAGGGGACGACAATGAGCAGTTCTTC

v_gene: TRBV20-1
j_gene: TRBJ2-5
d_gene: NA
abundance: NA
CDR3aa: CSASPGQGSYRETQYF
CDR3nt: TGCAGTGCTAGTCCCGGCCAGGGCTCATACCGAGAGACCCAGTACTTC

v_gene: TRBV5-1
j_gene: TRBJ2-5
d_gene: NA
abundance: NA
CDR3aa: CASSLITGEETQYF
CDR3nt: TGCGCCAGCAGCTTGATCACAGGCGAAGAGACCCAGTACTTC

v_gene: TRBV20-1
j_gene: TRBJ2-7
d_gene: TRBD1
abundance: NA
CDR3aa: CSAREDRGLNEQYF
CDR3nt: TGCAGTGCTAGGGAGGACAGGGGGCTTAACGAGCAGTACTTC

v_gene: TRBV20-1
j_gene: TRBJ1-1
d_gene: TRBD1
abundance: few
CDR3aa: CSAPSKTGLMNTEAFF
CDR3nt: TGCAGTGCTCCCTCGAAGACAGGGTTAATGAACACTGAAGCTTTCTTT

v_gene: TRBV6-2/TRBV6-3
j_gene: TRBJ2-7
d_gene: TRBD2
abundance: NA
CDR3aa: CASRPSGGLTYEQYF
CDR3nt: TGTGCCAGCAGGCCAAGCGGGGGCCTGACCTACGAGCAGTACTTC

v_gene: TRBV9
j_gene: TRBJ2-5
d_gene: NA
abundance: NA
CDR3aa: CASSVGILETQYF
CDR3nt: TGTGCCAGCAGCGTAGGAATTTTGGAGACCCAGTACTTC

v_gene: TRBV7-2
j_gene: TRBJ2-7
d_gene: NA
abundance: NA
CDR3aa: CASSLSRDEQYF
CDR3nt: TGTGCCAGCAGCTTGAGTCGTGACGAGCAGTACTTC

v_gene: TRBV20-1
j_gene: TRBJ1-3
d_gene: NA
abundance: NA
CDR3aa: CSARALGNTIYF
CDR3nt: TGCAGTGCTAGAGCCCTAGGAAACACCATATATTTT

v_gene: TRBV7-8
j_gene: TRBJ1-2
d_gene: NA
abundance: NA
CDR3aa: CASSLRWGMVGYTF
CDR3nt: TGTGCCAGCAGCTTACGATGGGGGATGGTTGGCTACACCTTC

v_gene: TRBV6-1
j_gene: TRBJ2-7
d_gene: TRBD2
abundance: NA
CDR3aa: CARTIAGESNEQYF
CDR3nt: TGTGCCAGGACTATAGCGGGAGAATCGAACGAGCAGTACTTC

v_gene: TRBV20-1
j_gene: TRBJ1-5
d_gene: TRBD1
abundance: NA
CDR3aa: CSAQISGTEAGTQHF
CDR3nt: TGCAGTGCGCAAATATCCGGGACAGAGGCAGGGACCCAGCATTTT

v_gene: TRBV20-1
j_gene: TRBJ2-7
d_gene: NA
abundance: few
CDR3aa: CSARRISEQYF
CDR3nt: TGCAGTGCTAGGAGAATCTCCGAGCAGTACTTC

v_gene: TRBV7-9
j_gene: TRBJ2-7
d_gene: NA
abundance: NA
CDR3aa: CASSLQGQSYEQYF
CDR3nt: TGTGCCAGCAGCTTACAAGGTCAGTCCTACGAGCAGTACTTC